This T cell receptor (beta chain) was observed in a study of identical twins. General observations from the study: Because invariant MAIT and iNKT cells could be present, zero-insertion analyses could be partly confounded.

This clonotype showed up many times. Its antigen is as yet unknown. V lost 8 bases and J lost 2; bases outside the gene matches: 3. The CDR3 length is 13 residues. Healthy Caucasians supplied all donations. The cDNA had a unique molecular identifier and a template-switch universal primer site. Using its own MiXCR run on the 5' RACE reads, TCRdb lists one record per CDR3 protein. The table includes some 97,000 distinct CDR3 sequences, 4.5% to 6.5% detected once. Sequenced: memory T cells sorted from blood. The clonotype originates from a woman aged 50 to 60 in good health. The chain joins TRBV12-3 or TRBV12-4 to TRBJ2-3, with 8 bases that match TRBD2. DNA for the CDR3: TGTGCCAGCCGAGCGGGAGCCACAGATACGCAGTATTTT. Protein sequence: CASRAGATDTQYF.